The rows below give T cell receptor beta chains drawn from one sample of a study of CD8 T cells in Susac syndrome. MiXCR was run by TCRdb on the immunoSEQ multiplex PCR reads, yielding one entry per CDR3 protein. The table includes about 150,000 distinct CDR3 sequences, around 95% detected once. What was sequenced was CD8+ T cells from PBMCs. These receptors were obtained from a human donor with multiple sclerosis. Both conserved end residues are part of each CDR3. A D gene is named only where the DNA matches it firmly. Part of the rows lack a size; the others show once, few, many or a class for expanded clones.

v_call,clone_size,j_call,d_call,cdr3_aa,cdr3_nt
TRBV7-2,.,TRBJ2-1,.,CASSLLGGSGNEQFF,TGTGCCAGCAGCTTATTAGGGGGAAGCGGCAATGAGCAGTTCTTC
TRBV6-5,.,TRBJ1-5,.,CASSYSKGQPQHF,TGTGCCAGCAGTTACTCGAAGGGTCAGCCCCAGCATTTT
TRBV29-1,.,TRBJ2-5,.,CSVAALGSDSWETQYF,TGCAGCGTAGCGGCACTCGGCTCTGACAGCTGGGAGACCCAGTACTTC
TRBV9,.,TRBJ2-5,.,CASSPAGSEETQYF,TGTGCCAGCAGCCCCGCAGGGAGTGAAGAGACCCAGTACTTC
TRBV5-1,once,TRBJ2-5,.,CASSLIEETQYF,TGCGCCAGCAGCTTGATTGAAGAGACCCAGTACTTC
TRBV7-9,.,TRBJ2-5,.,CASSRARETQYF,TGTGCCAGCAGCCGAGCTCGAGAGACCCAGTACTTC
TRBV7-9,.,TRBJ1-2,.,CASSSTEQGLDGYTF,TGTGCCAGCAGCTCGACCGAACAGGGATTGGATGGCTACACCTTC
TRBV27,once,TRBJ1-2,.,CASSPRQFYGYTF,TGTGCCAGCAGTCCCCGACAGTTCTATGGCTACACCTTC
TRBV13,once,TRBJ1-2,TRBD1,CASSPSDRDLYGYTF,TGTGCCAGCAGCCCCTCGGACAGGGACCTTTATGGCTACACCTTC
TRBV27,.,TRBJ1-1,.,CASSLSLGTEAFF,TGTGCCAGCAGTTTATCCTTGGGCACTGAAGCTTTCTTT
TRBV20-1,.,TRBJ2-7,.,CSATEGAKDEQYF,TGCAGTGCGACGGAGGGGGCTAAGGACGAGCAGTACTTC
TRBV12-3/TRBV12-4,.,TRBJ1-5,.,CASSLDQPQHF,TGTGCCAGCAGTCTTGATCAGCCCCAGCATTTT
TRBV3-1,.,TRBJ1-2,.,CASGTDSLYGYTF,TGTGCCAGCGGAACGGACAGTCTCTATGGCTACACCTTC
TRBV3-1,.,TRBJ2-5,.,CASSQATRGRGETQYF,TGTGCCAGCAGCCAAGCGACTAGAGGTCGCGGGGAGACCCAGTACTTC
TRBV7-9,.,TRBJ1-2,.,CASSDVGGYTF,TGTGCCAGCAGCGACGTTGGCGGCTACACCTTC
TRBV4-1,.,TRBJ1-6,.,CASSPNREADSPLHF,TGCGCCAGCAGCCCCAACAGGGAAGCGGATTCACCCCTCCACTTT
TRBV7-8,.,TRBJ2-4,.,CASSPRTKPKNIQYF,TGTGCCAGCAGCCCTCGGACTAAACCCAAAAACATTCAGTACTTC
TRBV19,.,TRBJ1-1,.,CASSPPSDLEAFF,TGTGCCAGTAGCCCCCCCTCCGACCTGGAAGCTTTCTTT
TRBV29-1,.,TRBJ1-1,.,CSANDWDTEAFF,TGCAGCGCAAACGATTGGGACACTGAAGCTTTCTTT
TRBV2,.,TRBJ1-2,.,CASSEQGGVSSGYTF,TGTGCCAGCAGTGAACAAGGAGGGGTTTCGAGTGGCTACACCTTC
TRBV2,.,TRBJ2-1,.,CASSDVTRPMGNEQFF,TGTGCCAGCAGTGATGTAACCAGGCCGATGGGCAATGAGCAGTTCTTC
TRBV19,.,TRBJ1-1,.,CASSMDQTEAFF,TGTGCCAGTAGTATGGATCAAACTGAAGCTTTCTTT
TRBV20-1,.,TRBJ1-5,.,CSARELSGSRQPQHF,TGCAGTGCTAGAGAATTGTCAGGGTCGCGTCAGCCCCAGCATTTT
TRBV7-8,.,TRBJ2-1,.,CASSLLGVASSYNEQFF,TGTGCCAGCAGCTTACTAGGGGTAGCAAGCTCCTACAATGAGCAGTTCTTC
TRBV12-3/TRBV12-4,.,TRBJ1-2,.,CASSPGGGNYGYTF,TGTGCCAGCAGCCCGGGAGGCGGCAACTATGGCTACACCTTC
TRBV19,.,TRBJ2-7,TRBD1,CASSADRGYEQYF,TGTGCCAGTAGTGCTGACAGGGGCTACGAGCAGTACTTC
TRBV29-1,.,TRBJ2-1,.,CSVEKGGDPFF,TGCAGCGTTGAAAAGGGGGGGGATCCGTTCTTC
TRBV12-3/TRBV12-4,.,TRBJ2-7,.,CASSSTWEDSYEQYF,TGTGCCAGCAGTTCGACGTGGGAAGATTCCTACGAGCAGTACTTC
TRBV7-3,.,TRBJ2-5,.,CASSLIYSGTQYF,TGTGCCAGCAGCTTAATCTACTCCGGGACCCAGTACTTC
TRBV27,.,TRBJ2-1,TRBD2,CASSVAGGRHEQFF,TGTGCCAGCAGCGTAGCGGGGGGGCGGCATGAGCAGTTCTTC
TRBV6-5,.,TRBJ2-2,TRBD2,CASSGLVEPGELFF,TGTGCCAGTTCGGGACTAGTGGAGCCCGGGGAGCTGTTTTTT
TRBV13,.,TRBJ2-1,TRBD1,CASSAGQGVNEQFF,TGTGCCAGCAGCGCGGGACAGGGGGTAAATGAGCAGTTCTTC
TRBV20-1,once,TRBJ2-1,TRBD2,CSARGGIAGVNNEQFF,TGCAGTGCTAGAGGTGGCATAGCGGGGGTTAACAATGAGCAGTTCTTC
TRBV5-6,.,TRBJ2-4,.,CASSLISGENIQYF,TGTGCCAGCAGCTTGATATCAGGGGAAAACATTCAGTACTTC
TRBV29-1,.,TRBJ1-1,.,CSARTAMNTEAFF,TGCAGCGCACGGACAGCTATGAACACTGAAGCTTTCTTT
TRBV25-1,.,TRBJ2-5,.,CASSDPEEAEYQETQYF,TGTGCCAGCAGTGACCCTGAAGAGGCTGAGTACCAAGAGACCCAGTACTTC
TRBV20-1,.,TRBJ2-1,.,CSARDFLTYNEQFF,TGCAGTGCTAGAGATTTCCTCACCTACAATGAGCAGTTCTTC
TRBV5-1,.,TRBJ2-5,.,CASSPGWSQETQYF,TGCGCCAGCAGCCCAGGGTGGTCACAAGAGACCCAGTACTTC
TRBV27,.,TRBJ2-7,.,CASRPGEAYEQYF,TGTGCCAGCAGACCCGGGGAAGCCTACGAGCAGTACTTC
TRBV3-1,.,TRBJ2-4,TRBD2,CASSQDFRGGENIQYF,TGTGCCAGCAGCCAAGACTTTCGGGGGGGCGAAAACATTCAGTACTTC
TRBV30,.,TRBJ1-1,.,CACRTSDSPTEAFF,TGTGCCTGCCGGACCTCCGACAGTCCCACTGAAGCTTTCTTT
TRBV20-1,.,TRBJ2-7,TRBD2,CSARDLRLAIIGEQYF,TGCAGTGCTAGAGATCTCAGACTAGCGATAATCGGCGAGCAGTACTTC
TRBV27,.,TRBJ1-5,.,CASSLGAWDQPQHF,TGTGCCAGCAGCTTAGGTGCTTGGGACCAGCCCCAGCATTTT
TRBV29-1,.,TRBJ2-1,TRBD2,CSAVGEGHNEQFF,TGCAGCGCTGTGGGGGAGGGCCACAATGAGCAGTTCTTC
TRBV30,.,TRBJ2-1,.,CAWSKLGQFF,TGTGCCTGGAGTAAGTTGGGGCAGTTCTTC